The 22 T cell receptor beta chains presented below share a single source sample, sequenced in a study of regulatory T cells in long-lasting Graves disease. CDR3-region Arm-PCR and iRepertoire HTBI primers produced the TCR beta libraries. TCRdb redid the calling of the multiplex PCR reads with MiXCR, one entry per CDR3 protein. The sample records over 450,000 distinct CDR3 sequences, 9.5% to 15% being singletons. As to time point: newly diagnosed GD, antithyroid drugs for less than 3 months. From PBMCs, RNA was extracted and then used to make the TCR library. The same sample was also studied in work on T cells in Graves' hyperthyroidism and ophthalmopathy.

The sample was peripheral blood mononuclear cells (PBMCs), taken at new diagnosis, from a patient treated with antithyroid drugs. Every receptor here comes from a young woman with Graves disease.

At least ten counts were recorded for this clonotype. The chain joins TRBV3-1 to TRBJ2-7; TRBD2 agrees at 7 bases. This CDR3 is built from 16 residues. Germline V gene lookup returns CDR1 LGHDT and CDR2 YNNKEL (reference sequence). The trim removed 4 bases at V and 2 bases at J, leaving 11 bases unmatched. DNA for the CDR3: TGTGCCAGCAGCCCGATGTTGGGGGGGGGTGCCTACGAGCAGTACTTC. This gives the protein CASSPMLGGGAYEQYF.

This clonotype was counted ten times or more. The chain's CDR3 is CASSPAGGPKQFF. As DNA, the CDR3 is TGTGCCAGCAGCCCAGCGGGAGGGCCTAAGCAGTTCTTC. The chain combines TRBV6-1 with TRBJ2-1, with 10 nucleotides matching TRBD2. Germline V gene sequence: CDR1 MNHNS, CDR2 SASEGT. The V and J ends lost 6 bases and 11 bases, in that order; junction bases with no gene match: 7. The CDR3 has 13 amino acids.

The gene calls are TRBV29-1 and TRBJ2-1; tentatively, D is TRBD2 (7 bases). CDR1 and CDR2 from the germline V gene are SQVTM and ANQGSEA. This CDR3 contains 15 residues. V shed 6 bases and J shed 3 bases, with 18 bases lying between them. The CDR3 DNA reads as TGCAGCGTAGGGGGGGCCTCCAGTAACTACAATGAGCAGTTCTTC. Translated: CSVGGASSNYNEQFF.

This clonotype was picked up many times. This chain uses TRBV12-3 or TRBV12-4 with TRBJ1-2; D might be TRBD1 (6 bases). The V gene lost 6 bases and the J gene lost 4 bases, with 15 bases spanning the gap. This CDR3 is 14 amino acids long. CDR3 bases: TGTGCCAGCAGCCATGACAGGTCCCTCTATGGCTACACCTTC. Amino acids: CASSHDRSLYGYTF.

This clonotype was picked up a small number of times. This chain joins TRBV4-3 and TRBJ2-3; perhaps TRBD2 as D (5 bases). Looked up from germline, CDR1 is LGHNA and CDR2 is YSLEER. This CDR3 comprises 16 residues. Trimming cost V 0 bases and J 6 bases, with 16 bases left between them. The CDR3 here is CASSQEVTRVRDTQYF. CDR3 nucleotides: TGCGCCAGCAGCCAAGAGGTTACGAGGGTTCGGGATACGCAGTATTTT.

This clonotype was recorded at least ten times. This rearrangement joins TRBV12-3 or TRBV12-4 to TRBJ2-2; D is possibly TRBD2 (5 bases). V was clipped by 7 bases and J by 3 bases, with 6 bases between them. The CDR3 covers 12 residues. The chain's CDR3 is CASTGDTGELFF. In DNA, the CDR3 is TGTGCCAGCACCGGGGACACCGGGGAGCTGTTTTTT.

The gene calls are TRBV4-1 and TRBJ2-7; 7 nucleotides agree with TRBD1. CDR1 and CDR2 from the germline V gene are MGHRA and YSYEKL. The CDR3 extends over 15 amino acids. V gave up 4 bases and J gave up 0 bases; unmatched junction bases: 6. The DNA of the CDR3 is TGCGCCAGCAGCCGCCTCACAGGGGACTCCTACGAGCAGTACTTC. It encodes CASSRLTGDSYEQYF.

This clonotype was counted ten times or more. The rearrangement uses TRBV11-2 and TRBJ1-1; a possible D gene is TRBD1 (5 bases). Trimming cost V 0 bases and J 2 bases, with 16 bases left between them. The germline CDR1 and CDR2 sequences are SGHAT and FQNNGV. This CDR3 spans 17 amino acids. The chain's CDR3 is CASSLEGVGRNNTEAFF. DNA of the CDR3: TGTGCCAGCAGCTTAGAGGGGGTTGGCAGAAATAACACTGAAGCTTTCTTT.

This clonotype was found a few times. The CDR3 DNA sequence: TGTGCCAGTAGTATTGGTACAGTCCGAAATCAGCCCCAGCATTTT. It codes for CASSIGTVRNQPQHF. This chain connects TRBV19 to TRBJ1-5; no reliable D call. The V end lost 3 bases, the J end lost 4 bases, and 13 bases lay between the germline ends. This CDR3 spans 15 amino acids. Looked up from germline, CDR1 is LNHDA and CDR2 is SQIVND (reference sequence).

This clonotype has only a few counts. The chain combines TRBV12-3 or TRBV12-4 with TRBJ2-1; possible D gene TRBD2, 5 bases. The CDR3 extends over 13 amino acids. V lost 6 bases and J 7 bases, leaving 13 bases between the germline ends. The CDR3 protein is CASSPGILNEQFF. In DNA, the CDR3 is TGTGCCAGCAGCCCCGGGATCCTAAATGAGCAGTTCTTC.

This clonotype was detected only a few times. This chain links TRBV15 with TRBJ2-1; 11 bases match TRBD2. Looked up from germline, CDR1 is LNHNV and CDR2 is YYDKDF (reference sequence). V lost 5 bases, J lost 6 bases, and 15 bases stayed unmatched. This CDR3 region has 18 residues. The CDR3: CATSVSPQTSGTGNEQFF. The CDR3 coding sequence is TGTGCCACCAGCGTATCACCACAGACTAGCGGGACAGGCAATGAGCAGTTCTTC.

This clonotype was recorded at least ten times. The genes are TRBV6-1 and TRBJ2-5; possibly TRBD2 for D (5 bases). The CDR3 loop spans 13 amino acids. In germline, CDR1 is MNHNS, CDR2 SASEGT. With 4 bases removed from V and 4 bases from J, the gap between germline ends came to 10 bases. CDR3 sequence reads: CASSGEGGETQYF. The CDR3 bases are TGTGCCAGCAGTGGAGAAGGAGGAGAGACCCAGTACTTC.

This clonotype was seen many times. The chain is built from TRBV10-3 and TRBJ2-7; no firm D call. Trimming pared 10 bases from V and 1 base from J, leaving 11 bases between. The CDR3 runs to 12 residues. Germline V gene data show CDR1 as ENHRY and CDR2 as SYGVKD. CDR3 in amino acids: CATLTDSYEQYF. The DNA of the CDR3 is TGTGCCACCTTGACGGATTCCTACGAGCAGTACTTC.

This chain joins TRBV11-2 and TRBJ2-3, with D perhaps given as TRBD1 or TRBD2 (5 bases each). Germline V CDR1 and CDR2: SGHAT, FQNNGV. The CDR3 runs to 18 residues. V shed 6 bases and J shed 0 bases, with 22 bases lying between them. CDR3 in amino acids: CASSSALIPGTSTDTQYF. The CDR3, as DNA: TGTGCCAGCAGTTCCGCACTTATTCCGGGGACGAGCACAGATACGCAGTATTTT.

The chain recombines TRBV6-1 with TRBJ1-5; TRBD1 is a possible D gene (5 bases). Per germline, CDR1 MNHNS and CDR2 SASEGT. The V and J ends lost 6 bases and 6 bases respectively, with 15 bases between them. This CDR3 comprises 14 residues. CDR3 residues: CASRWRGEGQPQHF. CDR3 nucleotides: TGTGCCAGCAGGTGGAGAGGGGAAGGTCAGCCCCAGCATTTT.

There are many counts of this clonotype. CDR3 nucleotides: TGCAGTGCTAGAGCATTAGGAAGGACTGAAGCTTTCTTT. This sequence encodes CSARALGRTEAFF. The rearrangement links TRBV20-1 to TRBJ1-1; no definite D call. The CDR3 has 13 amino acids. The ends were cut back, 1 base at V and 5 bases at J, with 11 bases in the middle. CDR1 and CDR2 (germline): DFQATT, SNEGSKA (reference sequence).

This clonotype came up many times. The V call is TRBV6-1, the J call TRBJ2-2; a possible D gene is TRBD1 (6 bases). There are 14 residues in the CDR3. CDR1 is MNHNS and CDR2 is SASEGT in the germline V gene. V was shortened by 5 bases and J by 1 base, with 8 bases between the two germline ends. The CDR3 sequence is CASSTDRNTGELFF. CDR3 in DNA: TGTGCCAGCAGTACGGACAGGAACACCGGGGAGCTGTTTTTT.

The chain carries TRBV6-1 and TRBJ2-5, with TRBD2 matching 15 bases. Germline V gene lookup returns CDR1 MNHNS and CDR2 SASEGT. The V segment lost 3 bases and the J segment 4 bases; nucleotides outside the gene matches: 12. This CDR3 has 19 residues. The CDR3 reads CASSDPGTSGRKYRETQYF. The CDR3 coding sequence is TGTGCCAGCAGTGACCCCGGGACTAGCGGGAGGAAGTATAGAGAGACCCAGTACTTC.

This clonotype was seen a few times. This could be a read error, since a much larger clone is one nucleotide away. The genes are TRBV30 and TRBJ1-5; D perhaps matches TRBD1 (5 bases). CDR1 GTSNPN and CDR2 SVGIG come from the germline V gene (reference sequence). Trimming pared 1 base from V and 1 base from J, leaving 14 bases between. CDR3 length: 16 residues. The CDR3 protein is CAWSGDGGGSNQPQHF. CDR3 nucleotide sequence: TGTGCCTGGAGTGGTGACGGGGGAGGGAGCAATCAGCCCCAGCATTTT.

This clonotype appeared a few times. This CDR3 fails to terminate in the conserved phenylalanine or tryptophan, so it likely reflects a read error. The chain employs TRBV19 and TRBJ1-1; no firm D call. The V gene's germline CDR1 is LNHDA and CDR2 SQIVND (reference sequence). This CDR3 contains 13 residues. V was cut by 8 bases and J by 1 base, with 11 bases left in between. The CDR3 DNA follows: TGTGCCAGTCGATACATGGGGAACACTGAAGCTTTCCTT. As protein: CASRYMGNTEAFL.

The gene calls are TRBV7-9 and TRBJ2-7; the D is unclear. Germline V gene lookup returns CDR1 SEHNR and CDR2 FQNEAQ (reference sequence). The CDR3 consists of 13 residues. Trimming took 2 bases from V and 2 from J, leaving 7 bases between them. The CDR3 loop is CASSLTPTYEQYF. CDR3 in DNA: TGTGCCAGCAGCTTAACTCCGACCTACGAGCAGTACTTC.

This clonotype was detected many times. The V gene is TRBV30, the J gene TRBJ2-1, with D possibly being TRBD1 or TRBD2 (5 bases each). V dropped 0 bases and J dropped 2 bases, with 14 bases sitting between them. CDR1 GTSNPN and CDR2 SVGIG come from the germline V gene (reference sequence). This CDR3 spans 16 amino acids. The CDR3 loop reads CAWSVLGVITYNEQFF. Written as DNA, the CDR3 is TGTGCCTGGAGTGTACTAGGGGTTATCACCTACAATGAGCAGTTCTTC.